Following are 8 T cell receptor beta chains from one sample sequenced in a study of blood T cells in healthy people across ages. The second PCR ran roughly 6 to 11 cycles with a sample-barcoded 5' primer and J-beta primers. TCRdb ran MiXCR on the 5' RACE reads and lists one entry per CDR3 protein. Of roughly 640,000 distinct CDR3 sequences detected, about 30% appear once; the ten largest clones hold roughly 14%. The sample consisted of blood. These TCRs come from a woman older than 75 in good health.

This clonotype was seen repeatedly, ten times or more. The chain recombines TRBV6-5 with TRBJ1-1; D might be TRBD1 (6 bases). V dropped 1 base and J dropped 8 bases, with 8 bases sitting between them. This CDR3 is built from 12 residues. Germline V CDR1 and CDR2: MNHEY, SVGAGI. DNA of the CDR3: TGTGCCAGCAGTTACTATGGGGGCGAAGCTTTCTTT. It is translated as CASSYYGGEAFF.

As concerns this clonotype: A much larger clone is a single base away; this may be a read error. The chain joins TRBV3-1 to TRBJ1-2; D is unclear. CDR3 length: 14 amino acids. Germline CDR1 LGHDT, CDR2 YNNKEL (reference sequence). Trimming left V 1 base short and J 0 bases short, with 6 bases between. The CDR3 spells CASSQGPTNYGYTF. In DNA form, the CDR3 reads TGTGCCAGCAGCCAAGGCCCAACTAACTATGGCTACACCTTC. Full variable domain (outside the CDR3, taken from reference TRBV3-1 and TRBJ1-2): DTAVSQTPKYLVTQMGNDKSIKCEQNLGHDTMYWYKQDSKKFLKIMFSYNNKELIINETVPNRFSPKSPDKAHLNLHINSLELGDSAVYFCASSQGPTNYGYTFGSGTRLTVV.

This clonotype has a handful of counts. The genes are TRBV18 and TRBJ1-2; 8 nucleotides align to TRBD1. Losses at the gene ends were 0 bases for V and 5 bases for J; bases not matched to a gene: 2. The length of the CDR3 is 14 residues. Germline CDR1 reads KGHSH; CDR2 reads LQKENI. CDR3 bases: TGTGCCAGCTCACCACCGTGGACAGGGTATGGCTACACCTTC. Protein sequence: CASSPPWTGYGYTF.

This clonotype was detected only a few times. The rearrangement joins TRBV5-1 to TRBJ1-1, with unresolved D. The V gene's germline CDR1 is SGHRS and CDR2 YFSETQ. The germline V and J ends were trimmed by 1 base and 1 base, with 11 bases remaining between them. The CDR3 totals 15 residues. CDR3: CASSLRVSTNTEAFF. The CDR3, as DNA: TGCGCCAGCAGCTTGAGAGTTAGTACGAACACTGAAGCTTTCTTT. The whole variable domain, remainder taken from reference TRBV5-1 and TRBJ1-1, is KAGVTQTPRYLIKTRGQQVTLSCSPISGHRSVSWYQQTPGQGLQFLFEYFSETQRNKGNFPGRFSGRQFSNSRSEMNVSTLELGDSALYLCASSLRVSTNTEAFFGQGTRLTVV.

Remarks on this clonotype: A much larger clone sits a single nucleotide away, making a read error possible. The chain has TRBV9 and TRBJ1-5; possible D gene TRBD1, 5 bases. The CDR3 length is 15 residues. Germline CDR1 is SGDLS and CDR2 is YYNGEE. V was pared by 2 bases and J by 6 bases, with 15 bases between. For the CDR3, the DNA is TGTGCCAGCAGCGTCCGCGAGGGGCGGGGTCAGCCCCAGCATTTT. Its translation is CASSVREGRGQPQHF.

V gene TRBV20-1 combines with J gene TRBJ2-7; TRBD1 agrees at 7 bases. Losses at the gene ends were 5 bases for V and 10 bases for J; bases not matched to a gene: 20. CDR3 length equals 15 residues. The germline V gene encodes CDR1 DFQATT and CDR2 SNEGSKA (reference sequence). The CDR3 loop is CSAGPTGTAAWEQYF. The CDR3 bases are TGCAGTGCTGGACCCACCGGGACAGCCGCTTGGGAACAGTACTTC.

This clonotype was observed a handful of times. The V gene is TRBV2, the J gene TRBJ2-5, with unresolved D. In germline, CDR1 is SNHLY, CDR2 FYNNEI. The CDR3 has 10 amino acids. The V and J ends lost 7 bases and 3 bases respectively, with 3 bases between them. The CDR3 DNA reads TGTGCCAGCACAAAAGAGACCCAGTACTTC. It yields the protein CASTKETQYF.

The V and J genes are TRBV7-2 and TRBJ2-1; D remains unclear. The CDR3 consists of 14 residues. V shed 8 bases and J shed 6 bases, with 17 bases lying between them. Germline V gene sequence: CDR1 SGHTA, CDR2 FQGNSA. CDR3 nucleotide sequence: TGTGCCAGCGGATCCGGCAACTGGGGCAATGAGCAGTTCTTC. Its protein product is CASGSGNWGNEQFF.